This TCR beta chain derives from a study of beta chain features in type 1 diabetes. Study-wide results and caveats: In these data, an HLA type influence on TCRB rearrangement remained unresolved. Junctions at VDJ sites from type 1 diabetes patients had fewer insertions and more deletions. When cDNA is sequenced, cells with high TCR expression could be over-represented.

Turning to this clone: Its antigen remains unidentified.

The authors reverse transcribed all of the isolated RNA, so sequencing captured expressed TCRB transcripts. Clones were sequenced by immunoSEQ multiplex PCR, and TCRdb holds only the in-frame ones, with some missing. The table has about 470,000 clones, approximately 30% seen once; the top ten hold about 0.06%. This clonotype originated in a man between 18 and 35 years old in good health. Sequencing used naive CD4+ T cells from blood.

DNA of the CDR3: TGTGCCAGCAGCTTAGAACGGCCGGGTACGCAGTATTTT. Protein product: CASSLERPGTQYF. The chain recombines TRBV7-2 with TRBJ2-3, with D unclear. With 1 base removed from V and 8 bases from J, the gap between germline ends came to 10 bases. CDR1 SGHTA and CDR2 FQGNSA come from the germline V gene. There are 13 residues in the CDR3.